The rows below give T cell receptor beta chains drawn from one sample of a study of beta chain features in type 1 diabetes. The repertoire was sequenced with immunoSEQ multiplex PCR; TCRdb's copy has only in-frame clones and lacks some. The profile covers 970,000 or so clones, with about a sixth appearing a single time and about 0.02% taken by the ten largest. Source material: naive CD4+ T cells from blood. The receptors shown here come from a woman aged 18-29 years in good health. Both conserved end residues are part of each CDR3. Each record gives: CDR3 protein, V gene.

CAISESTGRYEQYF TRBV10-3
CASTAGGNYEQYF TRBV28
CASSLTGSRGWEQYF TRBV7-2
CASSLGLAQTYEQYF TRBV7-2
CASSPRTRLPDTQYF TRBV18
CASSLRYSQNEQYF TRBV5-5
CASSLQTSGRGTYEQYF TRBV7-2
CASSTDRAEGVLGYGYTF TRBV21-1
CASSLRGETQYF TRBV7-2
CASSGLTGLGRREAFF TRBV28
CASGEREGYEQYF TRBV6-6
CASNRETNYGYTF TRBV6-5
CASSLIPLGTSGRNEQYF TRBV27
CASSAGDRDYEQYF TRBV19
CASITETNSYEQYF TRBV27